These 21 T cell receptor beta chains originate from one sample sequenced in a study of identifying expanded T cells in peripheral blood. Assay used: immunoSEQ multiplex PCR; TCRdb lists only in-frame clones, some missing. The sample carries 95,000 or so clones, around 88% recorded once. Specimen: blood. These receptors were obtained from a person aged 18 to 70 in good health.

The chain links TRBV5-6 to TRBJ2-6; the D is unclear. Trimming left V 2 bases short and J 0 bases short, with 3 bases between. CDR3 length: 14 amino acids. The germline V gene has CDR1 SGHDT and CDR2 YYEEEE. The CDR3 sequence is CASSLYSGANVLTF. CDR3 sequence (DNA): TGTGCCAGCAGCTTATACTCTGGGGCCAACGTCCTGACTTTC.

CDR3 protein: CASSYQATKETQYF. DNA for the CDR3: TGTGCCAGCAGTTACCAGGCAACTAAAGAGACCCAGTACTTC. The gene calls are TRBV6-5 and TRBJ2-5; D remains unclear. CDR1 is MNHEY, CDR2 SVGAGI, per germline. The CDR3 has 14 residues. V lost 2 bases, J lost 3 bases, and 10 bases lay in between.

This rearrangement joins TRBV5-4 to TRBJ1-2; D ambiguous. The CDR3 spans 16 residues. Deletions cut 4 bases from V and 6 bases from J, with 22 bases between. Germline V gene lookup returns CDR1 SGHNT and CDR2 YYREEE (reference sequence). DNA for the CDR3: TGTGCCAGCAGCCCTACCGGGCCGATCGGGATAGATGGCTACACCTTC. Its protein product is CASSPTGPIGIDGYTF.

CDR3 sequence: CASNQDSGTEAFF. The CDR3 DNA sequence: TGTGCCAGCAACCAAGACAGTGGCACTGAAGCTTTCTTT. J is TRBJ1-1 and V is TRBV2; the D gene is possibly TRBD1 (5 bases). From germline, CDR1 is SNHLY and CDR2 FYNNEI. The CDR3 runs to 13 residues. V was pared by 7 bases and J by 4 bases, with 13 bases between.

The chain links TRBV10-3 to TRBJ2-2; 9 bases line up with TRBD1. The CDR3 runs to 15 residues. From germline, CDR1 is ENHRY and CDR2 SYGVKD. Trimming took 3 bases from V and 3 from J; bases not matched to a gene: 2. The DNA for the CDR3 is TGTGCCATCAGTGACCGGGACAGGGACACCGGGGAGCTGTTTTTT. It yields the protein CAISDRDRDTGELFF.

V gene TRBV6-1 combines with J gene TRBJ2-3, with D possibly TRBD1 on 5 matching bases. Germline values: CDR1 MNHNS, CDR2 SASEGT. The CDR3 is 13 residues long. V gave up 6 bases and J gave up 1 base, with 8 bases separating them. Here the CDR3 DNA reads TGTGCCAGCAGCTTGGGGCGCACAGATACGCAGTATTTT. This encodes CASSLGRTDTQYF.

CDR3: CASALAGGTDTQYF. Written as DNA, the CDR3 is TGTGCCAGCGCACTAGCGGGGGGGACAGATACGCAGTATTTT. This chain connects TRBV2 to TRBJ2-3; 13 bases are shared with TRBD2. V lost 8 bases and J lost 3; bases outside the gene matches: 2. There are 14 residues in the CDR3. Germline assignment: CDR1 SNHLY and CDR2 FYNNEI.

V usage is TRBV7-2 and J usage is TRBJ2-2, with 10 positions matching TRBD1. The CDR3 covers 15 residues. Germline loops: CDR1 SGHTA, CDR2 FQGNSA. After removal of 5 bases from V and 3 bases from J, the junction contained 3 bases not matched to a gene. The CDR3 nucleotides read TGTGCCAGCAGCAGGACAGGGGGATACACCGGGGAGCTGTTTTTT. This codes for CASSRTGGYTGELFF. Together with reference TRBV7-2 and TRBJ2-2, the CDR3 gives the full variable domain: GAGVSQSPSNKVTEKGKDVELRCDPISGHTALYWYRQSLGQGLEFLIYFQGNSAPDKSGLPSDRFSAERTGGSVSTLTIQRTQQEDSAVYLCASSRTGGYTGELFFGEGSRLTVL.

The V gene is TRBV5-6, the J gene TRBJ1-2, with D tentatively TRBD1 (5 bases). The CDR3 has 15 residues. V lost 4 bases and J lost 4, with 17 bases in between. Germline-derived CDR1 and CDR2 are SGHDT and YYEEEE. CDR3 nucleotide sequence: TGTGCCAGCAGCCCACCGCGGGGGGACGTCTATGGCTACACCTTC. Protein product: CASSPPRGDVYGYTF.

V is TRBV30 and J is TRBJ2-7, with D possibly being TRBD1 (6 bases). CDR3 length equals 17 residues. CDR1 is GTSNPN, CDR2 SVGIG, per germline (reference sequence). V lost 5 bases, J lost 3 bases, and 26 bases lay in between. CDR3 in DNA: TGTGCCTGGGGTAGGGCCAGGGGTTCGGGACGGGGCTACGAGCAGTACTTC. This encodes CAWGRARGSGRGYEQYF.

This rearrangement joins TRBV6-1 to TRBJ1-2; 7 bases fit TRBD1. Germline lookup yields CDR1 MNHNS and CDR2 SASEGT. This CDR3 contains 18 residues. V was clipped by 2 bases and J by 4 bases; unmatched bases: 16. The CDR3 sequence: CASSEPFRTGRPIYGYTF. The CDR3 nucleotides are TGTGCCAGCAGTGAACCCTTCCGGACAGGAAGACCCATCTATGGCTACACCTTC.

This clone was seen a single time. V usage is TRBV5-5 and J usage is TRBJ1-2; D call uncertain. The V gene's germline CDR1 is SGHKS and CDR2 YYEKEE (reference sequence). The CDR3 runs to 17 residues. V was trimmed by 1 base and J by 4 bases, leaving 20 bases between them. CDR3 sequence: CASSLRREPLFGYGYTF. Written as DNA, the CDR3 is TGTGCCAGCAGCTTGAGGCGGGAACCTCTCTTTGGCTATGGCTACACCTTC. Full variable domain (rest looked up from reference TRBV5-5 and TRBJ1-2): DAGVTQSPTHLIKTRGQQVTLRCSPISGHKSVSWYQQVLGQGPQFIFQYYEKEERGRGNFPDRFSARQFPNYSSELNVNALLLGDSALYLCASSLRREPLFGYGYTFGSGTRLTVV.

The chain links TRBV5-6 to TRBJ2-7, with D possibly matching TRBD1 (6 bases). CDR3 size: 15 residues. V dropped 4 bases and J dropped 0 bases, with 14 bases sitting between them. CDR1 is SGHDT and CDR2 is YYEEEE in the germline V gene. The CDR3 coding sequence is TGTGCCAGCAGCGCCTACAGGGACGGCTCCTACGAGCAGTACTTC. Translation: CASSAYRDGSYEQYF.

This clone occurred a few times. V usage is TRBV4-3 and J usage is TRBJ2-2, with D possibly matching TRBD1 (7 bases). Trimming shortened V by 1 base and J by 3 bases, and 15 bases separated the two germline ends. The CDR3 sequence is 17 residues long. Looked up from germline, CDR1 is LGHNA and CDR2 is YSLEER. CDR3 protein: CASSQVQAGGYTGELFF. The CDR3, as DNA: TGCGCCAGCAGCCAAGTTCAGGCAGGGGGGTACACCGGGGAGCTGTTTTTT.

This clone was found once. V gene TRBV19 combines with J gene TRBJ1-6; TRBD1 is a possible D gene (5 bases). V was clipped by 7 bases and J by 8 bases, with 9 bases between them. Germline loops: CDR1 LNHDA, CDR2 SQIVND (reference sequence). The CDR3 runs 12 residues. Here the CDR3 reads CASTAGYSPLHF. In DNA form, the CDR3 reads TGTGCCAGTACCGCAGGGTATTCACCCCTCCACTTT.

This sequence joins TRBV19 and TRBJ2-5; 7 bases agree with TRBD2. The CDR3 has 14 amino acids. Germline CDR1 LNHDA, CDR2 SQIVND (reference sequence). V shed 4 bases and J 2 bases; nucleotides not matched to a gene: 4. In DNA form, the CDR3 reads TGTGCCAGTAGTACCCAGGGACTACAAGAGACCCAGTACTTC. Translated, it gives CASSTQGLQETQYF.

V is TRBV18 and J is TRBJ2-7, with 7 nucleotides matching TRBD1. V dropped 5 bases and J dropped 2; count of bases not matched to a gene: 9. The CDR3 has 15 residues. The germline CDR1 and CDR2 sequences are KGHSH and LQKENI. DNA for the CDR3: TGTGCCAGCTCAGCCGACAGGGTTGGGACCTACGAGCAGTACTTC. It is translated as CASSADRVGTYEQYF.

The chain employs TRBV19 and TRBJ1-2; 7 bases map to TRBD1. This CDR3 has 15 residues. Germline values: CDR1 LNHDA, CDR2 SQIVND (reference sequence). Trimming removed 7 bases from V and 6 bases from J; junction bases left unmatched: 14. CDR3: CASMQLSTGNDGYTF. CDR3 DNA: TGTGCCAGTATGCAGCTTTCGACAGGGAACGATGGCTACACCTTC.

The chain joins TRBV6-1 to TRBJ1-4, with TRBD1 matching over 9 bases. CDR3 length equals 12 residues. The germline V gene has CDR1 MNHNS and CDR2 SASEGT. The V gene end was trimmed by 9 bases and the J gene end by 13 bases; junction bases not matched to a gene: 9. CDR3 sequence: CARTRDRVLLFF. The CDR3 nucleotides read TGTGCCAGGACTAGGGACAGGGTTTTACTGTTTTTT.

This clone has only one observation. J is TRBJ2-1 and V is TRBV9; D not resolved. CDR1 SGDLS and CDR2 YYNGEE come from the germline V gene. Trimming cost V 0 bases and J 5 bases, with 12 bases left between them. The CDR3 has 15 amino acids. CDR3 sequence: CASSVVGILNNEQFF. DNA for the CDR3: TGTGCCAGCAGCGTAGTCGGTATACTAAACAATGAGCAGTTCTTC. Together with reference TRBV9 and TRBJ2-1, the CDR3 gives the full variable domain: DSGVTQTPKHLITATGQRVTLRCSPRSGDLSVYWYQQSLDQGLQFLIQYYNGEERAKGNILERFSAQQFPDLHSELNLSSLELGDSALYFCASSVVGILNNEQFFGPGTRLTVL.

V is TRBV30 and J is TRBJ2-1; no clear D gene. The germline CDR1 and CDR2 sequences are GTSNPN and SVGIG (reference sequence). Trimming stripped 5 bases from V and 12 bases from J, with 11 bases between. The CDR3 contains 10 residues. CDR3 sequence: CAWGVLRQFF. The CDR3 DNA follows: TGTGCCTGGGGGGTTTTAAGGCAGTTCTTC.